Presented here are 10 T cell receptor beta chains from one specimen sequenced in a study of blood T cells in healthy people across ages. Primers used in a second PCR of roughly 7 to 11 cycles were a sample-barcoded 5' primer and a J-beta primer mix. TCRdb itself ran the 5' RACE reads through MiXCR, one entry per CDR3 protein. The data contain roughly 1.9 million distinct CDR3 sequences, around 40% of them singletons. Sequenced input: blood. Receptor source: a human donor in good health.

The V gene is TRBV2, the J gene TRBJ2-5, with TRBD2 as a possible D gene (6 bases). Trimming removed 3 bases at V and 5 bases at J, with 10 bases between. This CDR3 is built from 13 residues. The V gene's germline CDR1 is SNHLY and CDR2 FYNNEI. The CDR3, as DNA: TGTGCCAGCAGTGAGACTAGTGGGGAGACCCAGTACTTC. Translated, it gives CASSETSGETQYF. Together with reference TRBV2 and TRBJ2-5, the CDR3 gives the full variable domain: EPEVTQTPSHQVTQMGQEVILRCVPISNHLYFYWYRQILGQKVEFLVSFYNNEISEKSEIFDDQFSVERPDGSNFTLKIRSTKLEDSAMYFCASSETSGETQYFGPGTRLLVL.

The chain uses TRBV30 and TRBJ1-5; D uncertain. This CDR3 contains 13 residues. Trimming took off 2 bases at V and 4 bases at J, with 9 bases between the two ends. The germline V gene has CDR1 GTSNPN and CDR2 SVGIG (reference sequence). The CDR3 spells CAWSIAENQPQHF. In DNA, the CDR3 is TGTGCCTGGAGTATTGCAGAGAATCAGCCCCAGCATTTT.

CDR3 residues: CASRQSLAGRSGELFF. CDR3 nucleotide sequence: TGCGCCAGCAGACAATCCCTAGCGGGGAGGTCCGGGGAGCTGTTTTTT. The V gene is TRBV4-1, the J gene TRBJ2-2; 9 bases align to TRBD2. The CDR3 contains 16 residues. CDR1 and CDR2 (germline): MGHRA, YSYEKL. J gave up 6 bases and V 6 bases, and 11 bases lay outside the gene matches.

V is TRBV5-1 and J is TRBJ2-4, with 10 bases lining up with TRBD1. The germline CDR1 and CDR2 sequences are SGHRS and YFSETQ. The J segment lost 7 bases and the V segment lost 4 bases, leaving 8 bases of the junction unmatched. This CDR3 contains 15 residues. The CDR3 is CASSVFRDRGNIQYF. The CDR3 bases are TGCGCCAGCAGCGTATTCCGGGACAGGGGCAACATTCAGTACTTC.

J is TRBJ1-2 and V is TRBV29-1, with unresolved D. Germline assignment: CDR1 SQVTM and CDR2 ANQGSEA. The CDR3 loop spans 13 amino acids. The V end was cut by 7 bases, the J end by 7 bases, with 19 bases between. CDR3 sequence reads: CSAETDPRSGYTF. The CDR3 DNA reads as TGCAGCGCCGAAACTGATCCTCGGAGTGGCTACACCTTC.

This rearrangement joins TRBV29-1 to TRBJ2-7; 9 nucleotides match TRBD1. The germline CDR1 and CDR2 sequences are SQVTM and ANQGSEA. The V gene end was trimmed by 6 bases and the J gene end by 6 bases; junction bases not matched to a gene: 9. The CDR3 is 13 amino acids. CDR3 sequence: CSVAGTGRSEQYF. In DNA form, the CDR3 reads TGCAGCGTCGCCGGGACAGGGCGTTCCGAGCAGTACTTC.

The chain combines TRBV27 with TRBJ2-3; 7 bases agree with TRBD1. V gave up 4 bases and J gave up 2 bases; unmatched junction bases: 6. CDR1 MNHEY and CDR2 SMNVEV come from the germline V gene (reference sequence). The CDR3 is 15 amino acids. The DNA for the CDR3 is TGTGCCAGCAGTTCCGACAGGGAAAACACAGATACGCAGTATTTT. Its translation: CASSSDRENTDTQYF.

This clonotype has just a few counts. The V gene is TRBV5-1, the J gene TRBJ2-1; weak D call: TRBD2 (6 bases). This CDR3 is built from 14 residues. Trimming left V 7 bases short and J 9 bases short, with 20 bases between. In germline, CDR1 is SGHRS, CDR2 YFSETQ. CDR3 amino acids: CASARGVLRGEQFF. CDR3 DNA: TGCGCCAGCGCACGCGGGGTTCTAAGGGGTGAGCAGTTCTTC. The full variable domain, with the rest looked up from reference TRBV5-1 and TRBJ2-1, is KAGVTQTPRYLIKTRGQQVTLSCSPISGHRSVSWYQQTPGQGLQFLFEYFSETQRNKGNFPGRFSGRQFSNSRSEMNVSTLELGDSALYLCASARGVLRGEQFFGPGTRLTVL.

V usage is TRBV6-2 or TRBV6-3 and J usage is TRBJ1-4, with D perhaps TRBD1 (6 bases). The CDR3 has 14 amino acids. V was pared by 8 bases and J by 8 bases, with 18 bases between. Germline lookup yields CDR1 MNHEY and CDR2 SVGEGT. The DNA for the CDR3 is TGTGCCAGCTCCTTCCAGGGGCTCGGCGAAAAACTGTTTTTT. Translation gives CASSFQGLGEKLFF.

The rearrangement uses TRBV2 and TRBJ2-5, with D unresolved. The germline V gene has CDR1 SNHLY and CDR2 FYNNEI. Trimming pared 9 bases from V and 0 bases from J, leaving 5 bases between. CDR3 length equals 11 residues. The CDR3 protein is CASIYQETQYF. CDR3 coding DNA: TGTGCCAGTATCTACCAAGAGACCCAGTACTTC. Looking up the rest from reference TRBV2 and TRBJ2-5 gives the full variable domain: EPEVTQTPSHQVTQMGQEVILRCVPISNHLYFYWYRQILGQKVEFLVSFYNNEISEKSEIFDDQFSVERPDGSNFTLKIRSTKLEDSAMYFCASIYQETQYFGPGTRLLVL.